A selection of T cell receptor beta chains follows, all from one sample in a study of T cell responses to AZD1222 COVID-19 vaccine. Repertoires were generated with immunoSEQ multiplex PCR, while TCRdb's copy carries only in-frame clones and drops some. Of around 130,000 clones in the sample, 93% were seen once. The sample here was peripheral blood, taken on day 0 of AZD1222 vaccination. These receptor sequences come from an adult in good health. The CDR3 runs from the conserved cysteine through the conserved F or W. A D gene is named only where the DNA matches it firmly. Clone size is shown for a subset of rows, as once, few, many or a class of expanded clone.

>TRBV19|-|-|TRBJ1-3
TGTGCCACCATGGACCTCTCTGGAAACACCATATATTTT
CATMDLSGNTIYF
>TRBV21-1|-|-|TRBJ1-5
TGTGCCAGCAGCAAGCGGAGTGTATTCGGAAGCAATCAGCCCCAGCATTTT
CASSKRSVFGSNQPQHF
>TRBV19|few|-|TRBJ1-5
TGTGCCAGTAGTATAGGGAGGGGGGCACATCAGCCCCAGCATTTT
CASSIGRGAHQPQHF
>TRBV6-2/TRBV6-3|-|TRBD1|TRBJ1-5
TGTGCCAGCAGTCAGGACAGGGGGCCTCAGCCCCAGCATTTT
CASSQDRGPQPQHF
>TRBV29-1|-|-|TRBJ2-7
TGCAGCGTTGAAGAGGGGGGTCCGTACTTC
CSVEEGGPYF
>TRBV5-1|-|-|TRBJ1-5
TGCGCCAGCAGCTTAGAGGGGTTGGGCAATCAGCCCCAGCATTTT
CASSLEGLGNQPQHF
>TRBV9|-|TRBD1|TRBJ2-3
TGTGCCAGCAGCCCCTGGGACAGGGGAACAGATACGCAGTATTTT
CASSPWDRGTDTQYF
>TRBV7-8|-|-|TRBJ2-1
TGTGCCAGCAGCTTATTTTCAGGAGGGCTTAATGAGCAGTTCTTC
CASSLFSGGLNEQFF
>TRBV5-8|-|-|TRBJ2-1
TGTGCCAGCAGCCCCCATCGAGACGTATACAATGAGCAGTTCTTC
CASSPHRDVYNEQFF
>TRBV10-2|-|TRBD1|TRBJ1-5
TGCGCCAGCAGTGAGACCCGGACAGGGAGCAATCAGCCCCAGCATTTT
CASSETRTGSNQPQHF
>TRBV2|-|-|TRBJ1-4
TGTGCCAGCAGGGAGGGTAAACTGTTTTTT
CASREGKLFF
>TRBV4-3|-|-|TRBJ2-7
TGCGCCAGCAGCGTGGTGCGGACTACCCCCTACGAGCAGTACTTC
CASSVVRTTPYEQYF
>TRBV30|-|-|TRBJ1-2
TGTGCCTGGAGTGTACAGGGTTTCTATGGCTACACCTTC
CAWSVQGFYGYTF
>TRBV6-1|-|-|TRBJ1-4
TGTGCCAGCAGTGCCCAGACTACGATAACTAATGAAAAACTGTTTTTT
CASSAQTTITNEKLFF
>TRBV11-2|-|-|TRBJ1-3
TGTGCCAGCAGCTTAGGGACAGCCAGCTCTGGAAACACCATATATTTT
CASSLGTASSGNTIYF
>TRBV28|few|-|TRBJ1-2
TGTGCCAGCAGTTTAGAGGGCAGGAGGTACACTGGCTACACCTTC
CASSLEGRRYTGYTF
>TRBV5-6|-|TRBD2|TRBJ2-1
TGTGCCAGCAGCTCCGGGACTAGCATCTACAATGAGCAGTTCTTC
CASSSGTSIYNEQFF
>TRBV5-4|-|-|TRBJ1-6
TGTGCCAGCAGCTTGGGCGGACCACGCTCCTATAATTCACCCCTCCACTTT
CASSLGGPRSYNSPLHF
>TRBV9|-|-|TRBJ2-7
TGTGCCAGCAGCGTTGAAGGGGCTCTCGAGCAGTACTTC
CASSVEGALEQYF
>TRBV9|-|-|TRBJ2-7
TGTGCCAGCAGCCGGACTTCACTCTCCTACGAGCAGTACTTC
CASSRTSLSYEQYF
>TRBV28|-|-|TRBJ1-2
TGTGCCAGCAGTTTAGCAGGGGCTGCCTATGGCTACACCTTC
CASSLAGAAYGYTF
>TRBV28|-|-|TRBJ1-1
TGTGCCAGCAGTACCTGGGGTTCGGGTGGAAGGAACACTGAAGCTTTCTTT
CASSTWGSGGRNTEAFF
>TRBV19|-|-|TRBJ2-4
TGTGCCAGTAGTACGGGACTTAGATACATTCAGTACTTC
CASSTGLRYIQYF
>TRBV14|-|-|TRBJ1-1
TGTGCCAGCAGCGCCTCGGTGAACACTGAAGCTTTCTTT
CASSASVNTEAFF
>TRBV11-2|-|TRBD2|TRBJ2-7
TGTGCCAGCAGCCTTCCGGGACTAGCGTCCGAGCAGTACTTC
CASSLPGLASEQYF
>TRBV19|-|TRBD1|TRBJ1-5
TGTGCCACTAAGGCCGGACAGGGGGCTAATCAGCCCCAGCATTTT
CATKAGQGANQPQHF
>TRBV7-2|-|-|TRBJ2-1
TGTGCCAGCAGCTTGCAGGGGCACTCCTACAATGAGCAGTTCTTC
CASSLQGHSYNEQFF
>TRBV2|once|TRBD1|TRBJ1-1
TGTGCCAGCAATGGACAGGGGGCTGAAGCTTTCTTT
CASNGQGAEAFF
>TRBV23-1|once|-|TRBJ2-7
TGCGCCAGCATCGCTGGCGGGTTCCCCTACGAGCAGTACTTC
CASIAGGFPYEQYF
>TRBV28|-|TRBD1|TRBJ2-5
TGTGCCAGCAGTTCCCGGACAGGGGGGGAGGAGACCCAGTACTTC
CASSSRTGGEETQYF
>TRBV6-5|once|-|TRBJ2-7
TGTGCCAGCAGTAACAGGGATTTCTCCTACGAGCAGTACTTC
CASSNRDFSYEQYF
>TRBV7-2|-|-|TRBJ1-1
TGTGCCAGCAGCTTAGCTTGGGGGGGGAGCACTGAAGCTTTCTTT
CASSLAWGGSTEAFF
>TRBV11-3|-|-|TRBJ2-1
TGTGCCAGCAGCTTAGGGGCTAGCGTTCAGGCTGAGCAGTTCTTC
CASSLGASVQAEQFF
>TRBV5-4|-|-|TRBJ1-1
TGTGCCAGCAGCTTATACAAAGCAGACACTGAAGCTTTCTTT
CASSLYKADTEAFF
>TRBV5-6|-|TRBD1|TRBJ1-2
TGTGCCAGCAGCTTGGAGAGACAGGGGTATGGCTACACCTTC
CASSLERQGYGYTF
>TRBV9|-|TRBD2|TRBJ2-1
TGTGCCAGCAGCGCCACTAGCGGGAGGGCCAATGAGCAGTTCTTC
CASSATSGRANEQFF
>TRBV28|-|-|TRBJ2-1
TGTGCCAGCAGTTCCGTGACTCGAAAAAAGTTCTTC
CASSSVTRKKFF
>TRBV7-2|few|-|TRBJ2-7
TGTGCCAGCAGCTTAGAGACATTCTACGAGCAGTACTTC
CASSLETFYEQYF
>TRBV7-9|-|-|TRBJ2-7
TGTGCCAGCAGCCAGGGGGGGCGCGAGCAGTACTTC
CASSQGGREQYF
>TRBV28|-|-|TRBJ1-2
TGTGCCAGCAGTCAAGAAGGCTACACCTTC
CASSQEGYTF
>TRBV28|-|TRBD2|TRBJ2-3
TGTGCCAGCGGGGGGGAGGGCACAGATACGCAGTATTTT
CASGGEGTDTQYF
>TRBV12-3/TRBV12-4|-|-|TRBJ1-3
TGTGCCAGCAGCCTAGGAGGAAACACCATATATTTT
CASSLGGNTIYF
>TRBV28|few|-|TRBJ2-1
TGTGCCAGCAGTCCCCTGGGGGCATGGGCGCAGTTCTTC
CASSPLGAWAQFF
>TRBV6-5|-|TRBD1|TRBJ2-7
TGTGCCAGCAAGTTACAGGGGGTGGGCGAGCAGTACTTC
CASKLQGVGEQYF
>TRBV29-1|-|-|TRBJ2-2
TGCAGCGTTGGTAGGGCCGCGAACACCGGGGAGCTGTTTTTT
CSVGRAANTGELFF
>TRBV19|-|-|TRBJ1-1
TGTGCCAGTAGTATCAGACAGCTGAACACTGAAGCTTTCTTT
CASSIRQLNTEAFF
>TRBV6-1|-|-|TRBJ1-2
TGTGCCAGCAGTGAAGACAGGGAAGATGGCTACACCTTC
CASSEDREDGYTF